These 30 T cell receptor beta chains were all obtained from the same sample, sequenced in a study of control samples from healthy donors and cancer patients. Using immunoSEQ multiplex PCR, the repertoire was profiled, and TCRdb retains in-frame clones only, with some absent. Of more than 85,000 clones in the sample, around nine tenths were seen once. The sample was blood. Receptors were obtained from a woman in her forties or fifties in good health.

This sequence joins TRBV27 and TRBJ2-4, with D possibly being TRBD1 (5 bases). This CDR3 comprises 15 residues. V was pared by 6 bases and J by 1 base, with 13 bases between. CDR1 MNHEY and CDR2 SMNVEV come from the germline V gene (reference sequence). In DNA, the CDR3 is TGTGCCAGCAGGGGAACAGGCTTCGCCAAAAACATTCAGTACTTC. It yields the protein CASRGTGFAKNIQYF.

The chain has TRBV6-5 and TRBJ2-7, with 7 bases identical to TRBD1. CDR1 MNHEY and CDR2 SVGAGI come from the germline V gene. The V and J ends lost 5 bases and 5 bases, in that order; junction bases with no gene match: 3. The CDR3 runs 12 residues. Here the CDR3 DNA reads TGTGCCAGCAGTAACAGGGGCAACGAGCAGTACTTC. Protein: CASSNRGNEQYF.

The chain combines TRBV25-1 with TRBJ2-1; perhaps TRBD2 as D (5 bases). The CDR3 loop spans 17 amino acids. The germline gives CDR1 MGHDK, CDR2 SYGVNS. V lost 0 bases and J 0 bases, leaving 12 bases between the germline ends. The CDR3: CASSEYVSASSYNEQFF. For the CDR3, the DNA is TGTGCCAGCAGTGAATATGTTAGCGCCAGCTCCTACAATGAGCAGTTCTTC.

V and J are TRBV27 and TRBJ1-2; D perhaps matches TRBD1 (6 bases). CDR1 and CDR2 from the germline V gene are MNHEY and SMNVEV (reference sequence). Between the trimmed V and J ends, which lost 8 bases and 7 bases, there was a span of 23 bases. The CDR3 extends over 15 amino acids. DNA of the CDR3: TGTGCCAGCGGACTCCACGGGACACCCGATCGTGGCTACACCTTC. Amino acids: CASGLHGTPDRGYTF.

V gene TRBV7-7 combines with J gene TRBJ2-3; 13 bases match TRBD2. The CDR3 has 16 amino acids. The J segment lost 4 bases and the V segment lost 5 bases, leaving 6 bases of the junction unmatched. The V gene's germline CDR1 is SSHAT and CDR2 FNYEAQ (reference sequence). The DNA of the CDR3 is TGTGCCAGCAGCAGGACTAGCGGGAGTTCACCAGATACGCAGTATTTT. It yields the protein CASSRTSGSSPDTQYF.

The CDR3 region has the DNA TGTGCCAGCAGCCCAGACTCCGGGGGGAACACTGAAGCTTTCTTT. Translation: CASSPDSGGNTEAFF. The J gene is TRBJ1-1, the V gene TRBV7-6, with TRBD1 as a possible D gene (5 bases). The CDR3 consists of 15 residues. The germline V gene encodes CDR1 SGHVS and CDR2 FNYEAQ. V was trimmed by 5 bases and J by 1 base, leaving 14 bases between them.

This clone was recorded a few times. The chain carries TRBV25-1 and TRBJ2-3, with 7 bases aligning to TRBD1. The V and J ends lost 7 bases and 6 bases, in that order; junction bases with no gene match: 4. The V gene's germline CDR1 is MGHDK and CDR2 SYGVNS. The CDR3 covers 12 residues. The CDR3 here is CASTPQGDTQYF. CDR3 DNA sequence: TGTGCCAGCACCCCACAGGGGGATACGCAGTATTTT.

The J gene is TRBJ2-2, the V gene TRBV2; D is unclear. The germline V gene has CDR1 SNHLY and CDR2 FYNNEI. V lost 8 bases and J 7 bases, leaving 17 bases between the germline ends. This CDR3 region has 14 residues. CDR3 protein: CASEFGPPGGELFF. DNA of the CDR3: TGTGCCAGCGAATTTGGGCCCCCCGGCGGGGAGCTGTTTTTT.

The chain employs TRBV27 and TRBJ2-3; TRBD2 agrees at 8 bases. The CDR3 is 15 amino acids. Germline CDR1 is MNHEY and CDR2 is SMNVEV (reference sequence). The J segment lost 6 bases and the V segment lost 6 bases, leaving 11 bases of the junction unmatched. The CDR3 DNA sequence: TGTGCCAGCAGGTATCGGGGGGGGCAGTGGGATACGCAGTATTTT. Protein: CASRYRGGQWDTQYF.

V is TRBV29-1 and J is TRBJ2-5; tentatively, D is TRBD1 (6 bases). Germline CDR1 is SQVTM and CDR2 is ANQGSEA. Trimming stripped 4 bases from V and 5 bases from J, with 14 bases between. CDR3 length: 13 amino acids. The CDR3 nucleotides read TGCAGCGTTGTACAGGGCGAGAGGGAGACCCAGTACTTC. Translated, it gives CSVVQGERETQYF. Drawing the rest from reference TRBV29-1 and TRBJ2-5, the complete variable domain is SAVISQKPSRDICQRGTSLTIQCQVDSQVTMMFWYRQQPGQSLTLIATANQGSEATYESGFVIDKFPISRPNLTFSTLTVSNMSPEDSSIYLCSVVQGERETQYFGPGTRLLVL.

The J gene is TRBJ2-7, the V gene TRBV7-2; D gene uncertain. V lost 4 bases and J 3 bases, leaving 10 bases between the germline ends. The CDR3 covers 13 residues. Germline V gene sequence: CDR1 SGHTA, CDR2 FQGNSA. Here the CDR3 reads CASSSRGGYEQYV. The DNA of the CDR3 is TGTGCCAGCAGCTCCCGTGGTGGCTACGAGCAGTACGTC.

The rearrangement links TRBV27 to TRBJ2-5; D is perhaps TRBD1 or TRBD2 (5 bases each). The CDR3 consists of 15 residues. The ends were cut back, 7 bases at V and 5 bases at J, with 20 bases in the middle. CDR1 is MNHEY and CDR2 is SMNVEV in the germline V gene (reference sequence). The CDR3 bases are TGTGCCAGCAATCCCCGGGACCCTATTGGGGAGACCCAGTACTTC. Translation gives CASNPRDPIGETQYF.

The genes are TRBV6-2 or TRBV6-3 and TRBJ1-1, with a possible D match to TRBD1 (6 bases). Germline V CDR1 and CDR2: MNHEY, SVGEGT. The CDR3 length is 16 residues. Deletions cut 4 bases from V and 4 bases from J, with 19 bases between. The CDR3 protein is CASSFTFQGRGTEAFF. CDR3 bases: TGTGCCAGCAGTTTTACCTTCCAGGGGAGGGGCACTGAAGCTTTCTTT.

V and J are TRBV6-5 and TRBJ2-2; D is uncertain. CDR1 is MNHEY, CDR2 SVGAGI, per germline. The CDR3 sequence is 15 residues long. The V gene lost 8 bases and the J gene lost 7 bases, with 20 bases spanning the gap. This CDR3 reads CASLTPVAGLGELFF. The CDR3 DNA reads as TGTGCCAGCCTAACTCCCGTAGCCGGCCTCGGGGAGCTGTTTTTT.

CDR3 protein: CASSHFAGVSTDTQYF. For the CDR3, the DNA is TGTGCCAGCAGCCATTTTGCGGGAGTTAGCACAGATACGCAGTATTTT. This chain uses TRBV3-1 (or the pseudogene TRBV3-2) with TRBJ2-3; TRBD2 matches 7 bases. The CDR3 runs 16 residues. Germline V lookup: CDR1 LGHDT, CDR2 YNNKEL (reference sequence). The ends lost 3 bases at V and 0 bases at J; junction bases unmatched: 6.

CDR3 in amino acids: CASTGLAVEQYV. The CDR3 DNA follows: TGTGCCTCGACGGGGCTAGCCGTCGAGCAGTACGTC. This chain connects TRBV25-1 to TRBJ2-7; D might be TRBD1 or TRBD2, each matching 5 bases. The length of the CDR3 is 12 residues. The V gene lost 11 bases and the J gene lost 6 bases, with 17 bases spanning the gap. The germline V gene has CDR1 MGHDK and CDR2 SYGVNS.

J is TRBJ1-4 and V is TRBV6-5; 8 nucleotides align to TRBD1. This CDR3 comprises 15 residues. J gave up 8 bases and V 0 bases, and 5 bases lay outside the gene matches. CDR1 MNHEY and CDR2 SVGAGI come from the germline V gene. Here the CDR3 reads CASSYSTGASEKLFF. In DNA form, the CDR3 reads TGTGCCAGCAGTTACTCGACAGGGGCGAGCGAAAAACTGTTTTTT.

The genes are TRBV5-1 and TRBJ1-2; D not certain. Trimming left V 0 bases short and J 6 bases short, with 6 bases between. Germline CDR1 is SGHRS and CDR2 is YFSETQ. The CDR3 sequence is 12 residues long. The CDR3 sequence: CASSLEWDGYTF. The CDR3, as DNA: TGCGCCAGCAGCTTGGAGTGGGATGGCTACACCTTC.

The gene calls are TRBV16 and TRBJ1-6; the D gene is possibly TRBD1 (5 bases). Germline CDR1 KGHSY, CDR2 FQNENV. V lost 6 bases to trimming and J lost 5 bases, with 11 bases between them. The CDR3 spans 14 residues. The CDR3 sequence: CASSGTADNSPLHF. The CDR3, as DNA: TGTGCCAGCAGTGGGACCGCCGATAATTCACCCCTCCACTTT.

This chain links TRBV18 with TRBJ2-5; TRBD1 aligns across 9 bases. In germline, CDR1 is KGHSH, CDR2 LQKENI. The CDR3 has 14 residues. Trimming cost V 6 bases and J 5 bases; bases outside gene matches: 7. CDR3 sequence reads: CASSQGQGRETQYF. In DNA, the CDR3 is TGTGCCAGCTCTCAGGGACAGGGCAGGGAGACCCAGTACTTC.

This chain links TRBV7-8 with TRBJ1-5; the D is unclear. CDR3 length equals 14 residues. Trimming took off 1 base at V and 4 bases at J, with 8 bases between the two ends. Germline V gene data show CDR1 as SGHVS and CDR2 as FQNEAQ. The CDR3 loop is CASSLEGPNQPQHF. CDR3 coding DNA: TGTGCCAGCAGCTTAGAAGGACCAAATCAGCCCCAGCATTTT.

V gene TRBV10-1 combines with J gene TRBJ1-3; no reliable D call. The CDR3 covers 13 residues. The germline V gene encodes CDR1 WNHNN and CDR2 SYGVQD (reference sequence). V lost 0 bases, J lost 1 base, and 1 base lay in between. The CDR3: CASSESSGNTIYF. As DNA, the CDR3 is TGCGCCAGCAGTGAGTCGTCTGGAAACACCATATATTTT.

The rearrangement links TRBV7-3 to TRBJ2-7, with unresolved D. Germline V gene data show CDR1 as SGHTA and CDR2 as FQGTGA. V dropped 5 bases and J dropped 1 base, with 9 bases sitting between them. This CDR3 has 13 residues. In DNA form, the CDR3 reads TGTGCCAGCAGCGCCGACCGATCCTACGAGCAGTACTTC. Translation gives CASSADRSYEQYF.

J is TRBJ1-5 and V is TRBV18, with unresolved D. V lost 2 bases, J lost 2 bases, and 10 bases lay in between. The CDR3 length is 15 residues. Germline V gives CDR1 KGHSH, CDR2 LQKENI. CDR3 protein: CASSPSKAGNQPQHF. The CDR3 DNA reads TGTGCCAGCTCACCAAGTAAGGCGGGCAATCAGCCCCAGCATTTT.

Worth noting for this clone: Other DNA variants within this sample encode the same CDR3. The chain uses TRBV7-2 and TRBJ1-2; D not resolved. Germline CDR1 SGHTA, CDR2 FQGNSA. The germline V and J ends were trimmed by 0 bases and 5 bases, with 4 bases remaining between them. This CDR3 has 12 residues. The DNA for the CDR3 is TGTGCCAGCAGCTTAGCGGGGTATGGCTACACCTTC. Translation gives CASSLAGYGYTF.

The chain links TRBV21-1 to TRBJ2-7; the D call in the table, TRBD2, was not verified against the DNA. TRBV21-1 is deemed a pseudogene. The CDR3 length is 14 residues. The CDR3 bases are TGTGCCAGCAGCAAACTCGAGGGTTCCCACGAGCAGTACTTC. Its translation is CASSKLEGSHEQYF.

V gene TRBV4-1 combines with J gene TRBJ1-3, with D unclear. The CDR3 is made up of 16 amino acids. V was pared by 4 bases and J by 1 base, with 14 bases between. Germline V gene sequence: CDR1 MGHRA, CDR2 YSYEKL. The CDR3 is CASSLAPRYSGNTIYF. The CDR3 DNA follows: TGCGCCAGCAGCCTCGCCCCCAGGTATTCTGGAAACACCATATATTTT.

This chain links TRBV28 with TRBJ1-3; 10 nucleotides match TRBD1. The J segment lost 2 bases and the V segment lost 1 base, leaving 11 bases of the junction unmatched. The CDR3 runs to 19 residues. Germline loops: CDR1 MDHEN, CDR2 SYDVKM. CDR3 in DNA: TGTGCCAGCAGTTTATCCGCCTCCAGACAGGGGGCAGCTGGAAACACCATATATTTT. Translated: CASSLSASRQGAAGNTIYF.

This chain connects TRBV15 to TRBJ1-2; D gene uncertain. V was clipped by 3 bases and J by 8 bases, with 10 bases between them. The CDR3 runs to 12 residues. Germline CDR1 reads LNHNV; CDR2 reads YYDKDF (reference sequence). The CDR3 spells CATSSIASGYTF. CDR3 coding DNA: TGTGCCACCAGCAGTATCGCCAGCGGCTACACCTTC.

The CDR3 coding sequence is TGTGCCAGCAGCCAAGTCAGATGGGCTGAAGCTTTCTTT. This translates into CASSQVRWAEAFF. The chain is built from TRBV14 and TRBJ1-1; D call uncertain. This CDR3 contains 13 residues. Trimming stripped 1 base from V and 6 bases from J, with 9 bases between. Germline CDR1 and CDR2: SGHDN and FVKESK.